These T cell receptor beta chains were read from a single sample in a study of cytomegalovirus exposure and HLA in healthy donors. Generated by immunoSEQ multiplex PCR, the TCRdb table keeps only in-frame clones and is missing some. The table has some 170,000 clones, roughly four fifths seen once. Sequencing was carried out using PBMCs. The receptors here all came from a woman between 18 and 29 years old in good health and CMV-seropositive. Each CDR3 is given with its conserved first and last residue. A D gene is named only where the DNA matches it firmly. Clone size, where shown, is once, few, many, or a class for clones that have expanded.

d_gene	abundance	v_gene	j_gene	CDR3aa	CDR3nt
TRBD1	.	TRBV4-1	TRBJ1-5	CASSHGQDSNQPQHF	TGCGCCAGCAGCCACGGACAGGATAGCAATCAGCCCCAGCATTTT
TRBD2	.	TRBV7-2	TRBJ2-2	CASSRTGLANTGELFF	TGTGCCAGCAGCCGCACGGGACTAGCGAACACCGGGGAGCTGTTTTTT
.	.	TRBV2	TRBJ1-1	CASSVERNTEAFF	TGTGCCAGCAGTGTGGAGCGGAACACTGAAGCTTTCTTT
TRBD1	few	TRBV5-6	TRBJ1-4	CASSPRQGGDEKLFF	TGTGCCAGCAGCCCGCGACAGGGGGGGGATGAAAAACTGTTTTTT
TRBD1	once	TRBV5-1	TRBJ1-6	CASSLGAQDRGDSPLHF	TGCGCCAGCAGCTTGGGGGCCCAGGACAGGGGGGATTCACCCCTCCACTTT
.	.	TRBV19	TRBJ1-3	CASTDGRTTSSGNTIYF	TGTGCCAGTACAGACGGGAGGACTACGAGCTCTGGAAACACCATATATTTT
.	.	TRBV5-4	TRBJ1-2	CASSLLAYGYTF	TGTGCCAGCAGCTTGCTTGCGTATGGCTACACCTTC
.	.	TRBV19	TRBJ1-6	CASSIVDSNSPLHF	TGTGCCAGTAGTATCGTGGACAGCAATTCACCCCTCCACTTT
TRBD1	.	TRBV10-3	TRBJ2-3	CAISESYEQGADTQYF	TGTGCCATCAGTGAGTCTTACGAGCAGGGGGCAGATACGCAGTATTTT
TRBD1	.	TRBV28	TRBJ2-7	CASSPAGTANEQYF	TGTGCCAGCAGTCCTGCCGGGACAGCAAACGAGCAGTACTTC
.	.	TRBV6-5	TRBJ2-3	CASRLQGSDTQYF	TGTGCCAGCAGGCTCCAGGGTTCGGATACGCAGTATTTT
TRBD1	.	TRBV25-1	TRBJ2-6	CASGGTGTGSGANGLTF	TGTGCCAGCGGCGGGACAGGGACGGGTTCTGGGGCCAACGGCCTGACTTTC
.	once	TRBV5-1	TRBJ1-5	CASSLEGGRQPQHF	TGCGCCAGCAGCTTGGAAGGGGGAAGACAGCCCCAGCATTTT
.	once	TRBV4-2	TRBJ2-2	CASSQDEETNTGELFF	TGTGCCAGCAGCCAAGATGAGGAGACGAACACCGGGGAGCTGTTTTTT
TRBD1	.	TRBV19	TRBJ1-2	CASSSPRTGNYGYTF	TGTGCCAGTAGTTCCCCTAGGACAGGAAACTATGGCTACACCTTC
.	.	TRBV6-5	TRBJ1-1	CASSPQGRFAEAFF	TGTGCCAGCAGCCCCCAGGGGCGATTCGCTGAAGCTTTCTTT
TRBD1	.	TRBV4-1	TRBJ1-4	CASSESDRDNEKLFF	TGCGCCAGCAGCGAGTCGGACAGGGATAATGAAAAACTGTTTTTT
TRBD1	once	TRBV5-6	TRBJ2-5	CASTLGTGGTETQYF	TGTGCCAGCACCCTAGGGACAGGTGGCACGGAGACCCAGTACTTC
.	.	TRBV2	TRBJ2-7	CASSEDVGRAYEQYF	TGTGCCAGCAGTGAAGATGTAGGGAGAGCCTACGAGCAGTACTTC
.	.	TRBV28	TRBJ1-2	CASRTFYRVRHGGYTF	TGTGCCAGCAGAACCTTTTACAGGGTGCGACATGGGGGCTACACCTTC
TRBD2	.	TRBV7-2	TRBJ2-3	CASSLGPGGADTQYF	TGTGCCAGCAGCTTAGGCCCGGGGGGAGCAGATACGCAGTATTTT
TRBD1	.	TRBV2	TRBJ2-1	CASSETPGQRYNEQFF	TGTGCCAGCAGTGAAACACCGGGACAGAGGTACAATGAGCAGTTCTTC